This entry features one T cell receptor (beta chain) sequence. The sample comes from a study of blood T cell repertoires in COVID-19. Overall study: Some COVID-19 samples were acute and others convalescent; all came from the United States, Italy and Spain.

The ends were cut back, 0 bases at V and 5 bases at J, with 8 bases in the middle. CDR1 is SGHRS, CDR2 YFSETQ, per germline. This CDR3 contains 13 residues. Authors' analysis steps: Amplified reference gene primers provided the basis for estimating nucleated cell counts. The table came from immunoSEQ multiplex PCR; TCRdb's copy has only in-frame clones and leaves some out. The V and J calls and clone size are taken from that table; D and trimming were inferred from the DNA. The repertoire holds roughly 92,000 clones, with 86% as singletons. What was sequenced was peripheral blood. The sequence came from a man between 45 and 60 years old with acute or convalescent COVID-19. J is TRBJ1-1 and V is TRBV5-1; D is undetermined. CDR3 DNA: TGCGCCAGCAGCTTGGTCGCTAGGACTGAAGCTTTCTTT. This gives the protein CASSLVARTEAFF.